One sample yielded the 10 T cell receptor beta chains listed below, sequenced in a study of blood T cell repertoires in COVID-19. Produced via immunoSEQ multiplex PCR; TCRdb's table is partial and in-frame only. The table has approximately 440,000 clones, 75% to 90% seen once. Sequenced material: PBMCs or T cells enriched from blood (not recorded which). All receptors derive from a woman under 30 who had recovered from COVID-19.

The chain links TRBV29-1 to TRBJ2-3, with 15 bases lining up with TRBD2. The junction had 6 bases not matched to a gene; V was cut back by 6 bases and J by 2 bases. The germline V gene encodes CDR1 SQVTM and CDR2 ANQGSEA. The CDR3 totals 16 residues. The chain's CDR3 is CSVRTSGGAATDTQYF. CDR3 coding DNA: TGCAGCGTGCGGACTAGCGGGGGGGCCGCCACAGATACGCAGTATTTT.

V usage is TRBV5-1 and J usage is TRBJ2-5, with 7 bases that match TRBD1. The CDR3 length is 16 residues. CDR1 and CDR2 from the germline V gene are SGHRS and YFSETQ. V was pared by 4 bases and J by 4 bases, with 13 bases of the junction left unmatched. The CDR3 DNA reads TGCGCCAGCAGCCCGCTAGACAGGGAAGCCCGAGAGACCCAGTACTTC. Residues: CASSPLDREARETQYF.

The genes are TRBV4-2 and TRBJ2-5, with 8 nucleotides matching TRBD2. This CDR3 contains 16 residues. The V gene's germline CDR1 is LGHNA and CDR2 YNFKEQ. The junction had 8 bases not matched to a gene; V was cut back by 0 bases and J by 5 bases. CDR3 amino acids: CASSQDSGGAHETQYF. CDR3 DNA: TGTGCCAGCAGCCAAGATTCCGGGGGGGCCCATGAGACCCAGTACTTC.

About this clone: The same CDR3 arises from other DNA sequences in this sample as well. The V call is TRBV6-5, the J call TRBJ1-2, with D maybe TRBD1 (5 bases). Trimming took 7 bases from V and 8 from J, leaving 14 bases between them. The germline gives CDR1 MNHEY, CDR2 SVGAGI. CDR3 length: 12 amino acids. CDR3 residues: CASTEGEGGYTF. The CDR3 DNA reads TGTGCCAGCACCGAAGGGGAGGGGGGCTACACCTTC.

The chain has TRBV6-6 and TRBJ1-3, with TRBD1 matching over 8 bases. The V and J ends lost 0 bases and 8 bases, in that order; junction bases with no gene match: 0. The CDR3 consists of 13 residues. Germline lookup yields CDR1 MNHNY and CDR2 SVGAGI (reference sequence). CDR3 amino acids: CASSYSTGDTIYF. CDR3 bases: TGTGCCAGCAGTTACTCGACAGGGGACACCATATATTTT.

V is TRBV12-3 or TRBV12-4 and J is TRBJ1-1; D unresolved. V lost 3 bases and J lost 10, with 15 bases in between. The CDR3 spans 13 residues. Here the CDR3 DNA reads TGTGCCAGCAGTTTTGAGGGAAGTAGAAGAGCTTTCTTT. Protein product: CASSFEGSRRAFF.

CDR3 sequence: CASSQEQGARETQYF. DNA for the CDR3: TGTGCCAGCAGCCAAGAACAGGGGGCAAGGGAGACCCAGTACTTC. This rearrangement joins TRBV4-2 to TRBJ2-5; 9 bases line up with TRBD1. Per the germline V gene, CDR1 is LGHNA and CDR2 is YNFKEQ. J was trimmed by 5 bases and V by 0 bases; bases with no gene match: 4. The CDR3 is made up of 15 amino acids.

CDR3 protein: CASSSIGTFQETQYF. The CDR3 DNA follows: TGTGCCAGCAGCTCTATCGGGACTTTTCAAGAGACCCAGTACTTC. The rearrangement joins TRBV7-8 to TRBJ2-5; possible D gene TRBD2, 6 bases. The CDR3 is 15 residues long. The V end was cut by 4 bases, the J end by 2 bases, with 14 bases between. Per the germline V gene, CDR1 is SGHVS and CDR2 is FQNEAQ.

The CDR3 DNA is TGTGCCACCAGTGATAACAGGGAGGGAGAGACCCAGTACTTC. Its protein is CATSDNREGETQYF. This chain joins TRBV24-1 and TRBJ2-5; maybe TRBD2 (7 bases). This CDR3 contains 14 residues. V shed 3 bases and J shed 4 bases, with 11 bases lying between them. In germline, CDR1 is KGHDR, CDR2 SFDVKD.

This clone was observed once. The chain links TRBV14 to TRBJ1-2; no reliable D call. Germline V CDR1 and CDR2: SGHDN, FVKESK. Trimming shortened V by 2 bases and J by 7 bases, and 14 bases separated the two germline ends. CDR3 length equals 14 residues. This chain's CDR3 is CASSQIGRWSGYTF. In DNA, the CDR3 is TGTGCCAGCAGCCAAATCGGGAGATGGAGTGGCTACACCTTC.